Presented here are 17 T cell receptor beta chains from one specimen sequenced in a study of chemoradiotherapy in HPV16-positive cancers. Here immunoSEQ multiplex PCR was the method, and the copy in TCRdb shows in-frame clones only, minus some. The sample lists about 5,100 clones, approximately 80% seen once, with about 15% in the top ten. Specimen: tumor tissue, collected from a patient who underwent chemoradiotherapy. The receptors derive from a human donor with HPV-associated anogenital cancer.

The gene calls are TRBV19 and TRBJ1-2; no definite D call. V lost 7 bases, J lost 4 bases, and 16 bases lay in between. The CDR3 extends over 14 amino acids. Per germline, CDR1 LNHDA and CDR2 SQIVND (reference sequence). The CDR3 nucleotides read TGTGCCAGTACCCAAGACCTAACCTCCTATGGCTACACCTTC. It translates to CASTQDLTSYGYTF.

The V and J genes are TRBV29-1 and TRBJ2-7; D is ambiguous. V was cut by 1 base and J by 1 base, with 11 bases left in between. Germline V lookup: CDR1 SQVTM, CDR2 ANQGSEA. CDR3 length equals 14 residues. CDR3 residues: CSVEGTPFSYEQYF. CDR3 bases: TGCAGCGTTGAAGGGACGCCGTTTTCCTACGAGCAGTACTTC.

The gene calls are TRBV11-2 and TRBJ1-5; a possible D gene is TRBD1 (5 bases). The CDR3 runs 15 residues. V lost 0 bases to trimming and J lost 3 bases, with 9 bases between them. Germline V gives CDR1 SGHAT, CDR2 FQNNGV. DNA of the CDR3: TGTGCCAGCAGCTTAGATCCGGGACTCAATCAGCCCCAGCATTTT. This gives the protein CASSLDPGLNQPQHF.

This chain connects TRBV2 to TRBJ2-7; TRBD1 or TRBD2 may be the D gene (6 bases each). Germline V CDR1 and CDR2: SNHLY, FYNNEI. V lost 7 bases and J lost 1, with 14 bases in between. CDR3 length: 14 amino acids. In DNA, the CDR3 is TGTGCCAGCACGACGGGGGCCTATTCCTACGAGCAGTACTTC. It is translated as CASTTGAYSYEQYF.

J is TRBJ1-5 and V is TRBV11-2; 7 bases match TRBD1. The germline V gene has CDR1 SGHAT and CDR2 FQNNGV. The CDR3 totals 17 residues. Trimming removed 6 bases from V and 3 bases from J; junction bases left unmatched: 14. The CDR3 reads CASSPGAGGVVNQPQHF. The CDR3 DNA follows: TGTGCCAGCAGTCCTGGTGCAGGGGGAGTAGTCAATCAGCCCCAGCATTTT. Full variable domain (remainder filled in from reference TRBV11-2 and TRBJ1-5): EAGVAQSPRYKIIEKRQSVAFWCNPISGHATLYWYQQILGQGPKLLIQFQNNGVVDDSQLPKDRFSAERLKGVDSTLKIQPAKLEDSAVYLCASSPGAGGVVNQPQHFGDGTRLSIL.

The chain uses TRBV7-4 and TRBJ1-1; D unresolved. Germline CDR1 SGHVT, CDR2 SQSDAQ. V was trimmed by 2 bases and J by 1 base, leaving 14 bases between them. This CDR3 is 16 amino acids long. The CDR3, as DNA: TGTGCCAGCAGCTTATATGGGGTCGGCGGGAACACTGAAGCTTTCTTT. Protein: CASSLYGVGGNTEAFF.

The gene calls are TRBV30 and TRBJ1-1, with D possibly TRBD1 on 6 matching bases. The length of the CDR3 is 12 residues. V was trimmed by 5 bases and J by 10 bases, leaving 17 bases between them. In germline, CDR1 is GTSNPN, CDR2 SVGIG (reference sequence). The CDR3 sequence is CAWQKGQGRAFF. DNA of the CDR3: TGTGCCTGGCAAAAGGGACAAGGAAGAGCTTTCTTT.

The chain employs TRBV9 and TRBJ1-1; no clear D gene. Trimming stripped 2 bases from V and 2 bases from J, with 7 bases between. CDR3 length: 13 residues. The germline CDR1 and CDR2 sequences are SGDLS and YYNGEE. The CDR3 loop is CASSVGDNTEAFF. In DNA, the CDR3 is TGTGCCAGCAGCGTCGGGGATAACACTGAAGCTTTCTTT. Full variable domain (missing parts from reference TRBV9 and TRBJ1-1): DSGVTQTPKHLITATGQRVTLRCSPRSGDLSVYWYQQSLDQGLQFLIQYYNGEERAKGNILERFSAQQFPDLHSELNLSSLELGDSALYFCASSVGDNTEAFFGQGTRLTVV.

The V and J genes are TRBV5-1 and TRBJ2-3; 7 bases agree with TRBD1. CDR1 and CDR2 (germline): SGHRS, YFSETQ. The CDR3 consists of 15 residues. Trimming at V came to 3 bases and at J to 6 bases, leaving 10 bases not matched to a gene. The CDR3: CASSSGQDRFDTQYF. CDR3 DNA sequence: TGCGCCAGCAGCTCAGGACAGGACCGCTTTGATACGCAGTATTTT.

The rearrangement links TRBV6-6 to TRBJ2-3; a possible D gene is TRBD2 (5 bases). Germline loops: CDR1 MNHNY, CDR2 SVGAGI (reference sequence). The V end was cut by 5 bases, the J end by 6 bases, with 9 bases between. CDR3 length: 12 amino acids. The CDR3 is CASSPSGDTQYF. In DNA form, the CDR3 reads TGTGCCAGCAGTCCCTCGGGGGATACGCAGTATTTT.

In its sample, this clone is hyperexpanded (1% or more). The CDR3 here is CASGGTSSSYNEQFF. The CDR3 DNA reads as TGTGCCAGCGGGGGGACTTCAAGCTCCTACAATGAGCAGTTCTTC. This sequence joins TRBV27 and TRBJ2-1; TRBD2 might be the D (6 bases). The germline V gene encodes CDR1 MNHEY and CDR2 SMNVEV (reference sequence). Trimming stripped 8 bases from V and 0 bases from J, with 14 bases between. The CDR3 sequence is 15 residues long.

This clone was counted a single time. This sequence joins TRBV2 and TRBJ1-6; D is uncertain. The germline gives CDR1 SNHLY, CDR2 FYNNEI. This CDR3 has 15 amino acids. Trimming took 4 bases from V and 7 from J, leaving 14 bases between them. The CDR3 coding sequence is TGTGCCAGCAGTGCCGATCGGGTTGAAAATTCACCCCTCCACTTT. This codes for CASSADRVENSPLHF.

This clone was counted between two and nine times. The chain uses TRBV4-1 and TRBJ1-2, with D unresolved. The CDR3 length is 12 residues. The V and J ends lost 3 bases and 7 bases respectively, with 9 bases between them. Germline V gene lookup returns CDR1 MGHRA and CDR2 YSYEKL. The DNA of the CDR3 is TGCGCCAGCAGCCACCAACAACGTGGCTACACCTTC. The encoded protein is CASSHQQRGYTF.

This chain links TRBV21-1 with TRBJ2-3. TRBV21-1 is listed as a pseudogene. The CDR3 has 15 amino acids. The CDR3 DNA reads TGTGCCAGCAGCCCTAACTCGGCCTTATCTGATACGCAGTATTTT. Translation: CASSPNSALSDTQYF.

The CDR3 region is CASSSEGDETQYF. The CDR3, as DNA: TGCGCCAGCAGTTCGGAGGGTGACGAGACCCAGTACTTC. The chain joins TRBV23-1 to TRBJ2-5; D may be TRBD2 (6 bases). TRBV23-1 is annotated as an ORF whose role is uncertain. V shed 5 bases and J shed 5 bases, with 12 bases lying between them. The CDR3 is made up of 13 amino acids.

The CDR3: CATSTAAIANYGYTF. DNA of the CDR3: TGTGCCACCAGTACTGCGGCGATAGCTAACTATGGCTACACCTTC. The chain joins TRBV19 to TRBJ1-2; D call uncertain. CDR1 is LNHDA and CDR2 is SQIVND in the germline V gene (reference sequence). Trimming took 10 bases from V and 0 from J, leaving 18 bases between them. The CDR3 covers 15 residues.

The chain uses TRBV23-1 and TRBJ2-5, with TRBD2 identical over 11 bases. TRBV23-1 is flagged as an ORF with uncertain function. This CDR3 spans 17 amino acids. With 3 bases clipped from V and 3 bases from J, the junction kept 9 bases outside the gene matches. The CDR3 coding sequence is TGCGCCAGCAGTCAGACTAGCGGGGTTAAGGTGGAAGAGACCCAGTACTTC. Its translation is CASSQTSGVKVEETQYF.